A single T cell receptor beta chain is shown here with its context. This sample stems from a study of blood T cell repertoires in COVID-19. Overall study context: Sites across the United States, Italy and Spain contributed samples from acute and convalescent COVID-19. The cDNA or gDNA used as material had been derived from T cells, B-cell-depleted T cells, or PBMCs.

Data came from immunoSEQ multiplex PCR; TCRdb stores just in-frame clones and leaves some out. The repertoire holds 160,000 or so clones, with roughly 90% as singletons. This TCR was sampled from a man aged 60 to 69 with active or convalescent COVID-19. Sequenced: peripheral blood.

The CDR3 DNA sequence: TGTGCCAGCAGTCATGATCTATCCTACAATGAGCAGTTCTTC. This codes for CASSHDLSYNEQFF. The chain recombines TRBV28 with TRBJ2-1, with D unclear. CDR1 and CDR2 (germline): MDHEN, SYDVKM. Trimming removed 5 bases from V and 1 base from J, with 9 bases in between. The CDR3 is made up of 14 amino acids.